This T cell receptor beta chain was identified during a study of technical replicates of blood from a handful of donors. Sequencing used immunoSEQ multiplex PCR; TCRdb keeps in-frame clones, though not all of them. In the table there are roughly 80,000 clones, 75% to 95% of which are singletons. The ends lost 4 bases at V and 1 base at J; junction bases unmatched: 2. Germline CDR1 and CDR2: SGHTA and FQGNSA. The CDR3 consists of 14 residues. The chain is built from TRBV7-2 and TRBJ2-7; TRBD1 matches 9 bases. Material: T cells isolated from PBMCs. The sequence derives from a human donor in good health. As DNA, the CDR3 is TGTGCCAGCAGCTCCGGGACAGGGTCCTACGAGCAGTACTTC. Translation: CASSSGTGSYEQYF.